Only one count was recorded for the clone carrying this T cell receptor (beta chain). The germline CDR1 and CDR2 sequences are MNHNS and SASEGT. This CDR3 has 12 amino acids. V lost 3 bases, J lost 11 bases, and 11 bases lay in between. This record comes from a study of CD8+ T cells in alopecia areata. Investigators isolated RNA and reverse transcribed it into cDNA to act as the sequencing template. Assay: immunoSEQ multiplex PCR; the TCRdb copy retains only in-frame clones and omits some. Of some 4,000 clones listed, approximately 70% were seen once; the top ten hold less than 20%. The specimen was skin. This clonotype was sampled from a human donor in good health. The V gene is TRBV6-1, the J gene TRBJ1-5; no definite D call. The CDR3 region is CASSDWAMAQHF. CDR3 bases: TGTGCCAGCAGTGATTGGGCTATGGCCCAGCATTTT.